The clone carrying this TCR beta chain appeared a few times. The protocol was immunoSEQ multiplex PCR, while the TCRdb copy is restricted to in-frame clones and leaves out a portion. The sample lists under 140,000 clones; over 60% were seen once. The sample belongs to a study of blood T cell repertoires in COVID-19. Study overall: Acute-phase and convalescent COVID-19 samples originated in the United States, Italy and Spain.

Germline values: CDR1 SEHNR, CDR2 FQNEAQ (reference sequence). This CDR3 contains 15 residues. V shed 2 bases and J shed 4 bases, with 13 bases lying between them. The TCR comes from a woman over 75 with acute or convalescent COVID-19. The sample comprised peripheral blood. The chain recombines TRBV7-9 with TRBJ2-3; weak D call: TRBD1 (6 bases). The CDR3: CASSLHLAGADTQYF. CDR3 DNA: TGTGCCAGCAGCTTACATCTAGCAGGGGCAGATACGCAGTATTTT.